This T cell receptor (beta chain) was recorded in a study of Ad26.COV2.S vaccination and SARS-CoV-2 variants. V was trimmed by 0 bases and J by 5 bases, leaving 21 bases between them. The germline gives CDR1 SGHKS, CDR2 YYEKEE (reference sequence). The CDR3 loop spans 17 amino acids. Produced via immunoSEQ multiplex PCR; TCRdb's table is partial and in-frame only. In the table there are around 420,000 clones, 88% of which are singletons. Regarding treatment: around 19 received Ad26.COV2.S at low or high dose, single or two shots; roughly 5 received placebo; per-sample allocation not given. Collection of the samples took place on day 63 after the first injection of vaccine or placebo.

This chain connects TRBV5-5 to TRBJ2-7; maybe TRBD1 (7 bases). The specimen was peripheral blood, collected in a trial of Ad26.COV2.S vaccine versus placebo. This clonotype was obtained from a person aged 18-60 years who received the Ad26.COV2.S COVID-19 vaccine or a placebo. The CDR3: CASSLAGRVEGADEQYF. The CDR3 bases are TGTGCCAGCAGCTTGGCAGGTCGCGTGGAGGGGGCGGACGAGCAGTACTTC.